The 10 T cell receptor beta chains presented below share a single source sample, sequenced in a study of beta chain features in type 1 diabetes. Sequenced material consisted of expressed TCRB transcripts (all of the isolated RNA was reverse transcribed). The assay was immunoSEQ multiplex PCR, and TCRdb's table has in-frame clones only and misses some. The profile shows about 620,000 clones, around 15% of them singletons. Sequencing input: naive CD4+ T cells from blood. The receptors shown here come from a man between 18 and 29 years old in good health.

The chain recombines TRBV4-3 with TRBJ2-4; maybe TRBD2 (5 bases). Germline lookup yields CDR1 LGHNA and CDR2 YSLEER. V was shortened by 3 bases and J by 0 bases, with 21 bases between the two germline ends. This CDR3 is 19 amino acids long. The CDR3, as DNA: TGCGCCAGCAGCCAGGAAATCTACGGGGTGGATGGAGCCAAAAACATTCAGTACTTC. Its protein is CASSQEIYGVDGAKNIQYF.

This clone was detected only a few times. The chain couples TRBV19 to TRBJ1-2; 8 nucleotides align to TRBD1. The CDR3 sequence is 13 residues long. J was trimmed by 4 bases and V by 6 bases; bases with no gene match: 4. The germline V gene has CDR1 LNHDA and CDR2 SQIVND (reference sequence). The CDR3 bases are TGTGCCAGTAGGAGTGGACAGGGCTATGGCTACACCTTC. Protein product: CASRSGQGYGYTF. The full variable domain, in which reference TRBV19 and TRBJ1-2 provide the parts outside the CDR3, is DGGITQSPKYLFRKEGQNVTLSCEQNLNHDAMYWYRQDPGQGLRLIYYSQIVNDFQKGDIAEGYSVSREKKESFPLTVTSAQKNPTAFYLCASRSGQGYGYTFGSGTRLTVV.

The CDR3 sequence is CASSPHGRLLNYGYTF. Written as DNA, the CDR3 is TGTGCCAGCAGTCCTCACGGGCGACTTCTTAACTATGGCTACACCTTC. The chain combines TRBV28 with TRBJ1-2; unclear D gene. V was trimmed by 5 bases and J by 1 base, leaving 17 bases between them. CDR3 length equals 16 residues. From germline, CDR1 is MDHEN and CDR2 SYDVKM.

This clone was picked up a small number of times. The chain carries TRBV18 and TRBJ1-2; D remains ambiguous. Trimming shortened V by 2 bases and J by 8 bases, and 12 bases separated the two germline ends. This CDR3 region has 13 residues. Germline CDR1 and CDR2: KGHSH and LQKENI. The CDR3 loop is CASSPAGKEGYTF. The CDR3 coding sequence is TGTGCCAGCTCACCAGCGGGGAAGGAAGGCTACACCTTC.

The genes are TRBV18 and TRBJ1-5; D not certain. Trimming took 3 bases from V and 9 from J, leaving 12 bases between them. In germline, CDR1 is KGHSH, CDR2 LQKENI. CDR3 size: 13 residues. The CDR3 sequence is CASSPGPFGPQHF. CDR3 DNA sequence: TGTGCCAGCTCACCGGGTCCATTCGGGCCCCAGCATTTT.

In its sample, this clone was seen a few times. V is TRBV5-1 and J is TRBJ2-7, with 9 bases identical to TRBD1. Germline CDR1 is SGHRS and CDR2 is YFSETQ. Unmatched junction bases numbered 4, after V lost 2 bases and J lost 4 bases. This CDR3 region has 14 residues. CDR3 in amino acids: CASSFPGQGYEQYF. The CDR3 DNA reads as TGCGCCAGCAGCTTCCCGGGACAGGGATACGAGCAGTACTTC.

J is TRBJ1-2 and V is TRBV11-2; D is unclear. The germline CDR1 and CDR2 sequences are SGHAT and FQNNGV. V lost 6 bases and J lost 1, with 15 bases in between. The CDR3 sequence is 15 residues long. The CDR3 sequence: CASRQSRRDNYGYTF. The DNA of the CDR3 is TGTGCCAGCAGACAGAGCAGGCGAGATAACTATGGCTACACCTTC.

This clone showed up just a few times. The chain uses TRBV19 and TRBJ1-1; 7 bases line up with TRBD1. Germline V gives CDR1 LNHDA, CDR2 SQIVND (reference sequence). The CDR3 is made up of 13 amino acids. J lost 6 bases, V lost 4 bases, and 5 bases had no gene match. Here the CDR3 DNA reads TGTGCCAGTAGTACCAACCAGGGGGCTGAAGCTTTCTTT. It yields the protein CASSTNQGAEAFF.

CDR3 in DNA: TGCAGCGTTAAGACTGGGAGCTCCTACGAGCAGTACTTC. Its protein is CSVKTGSSYEQYF. The chain employs TRBV29-1 and TRBJ2-7; a possible D gene is TRBD2 (5 bases). Per the germline V gene, CDR1 is SQVTM and CDR2 is ANQGSEA. Trimming removed 5 bases at V and 0 bases at J, with 11 bases between. The CDR3 is 13 amino acids.

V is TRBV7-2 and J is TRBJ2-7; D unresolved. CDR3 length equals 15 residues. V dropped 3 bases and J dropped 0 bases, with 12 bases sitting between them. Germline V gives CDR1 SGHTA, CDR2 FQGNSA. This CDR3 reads CASSFKALSSYEQYF. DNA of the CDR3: TGTGCCAGCAGCTTCAAGGCGTTAAGCTCCTACGAGCAGTACTTC.